This TCR beta chain was documented in a study of blood T cell repertoires in COVID-19. Study-wide background: Samples representing acute and convalescent COVID-19 were sourced from the United States, Italy and Spain.

The ends were cut back, 5 bases at V and 3 bases at J, with 10 bases in the middle. CDR1 is KGHDR and CDR2 is SFDVKD in the germline V gene. CDR3 size: 14 residues. Seattle's cohort entered during active infection and was followed longitudinally. Original methodology: Estimation of nucleated cell counts relied on the amplification of reference gene primers. TCRdb keeps only in-frame clones here, not all; method: immunoSEQ multiplex PCR. V, J and clone size were drawn from that table, and D and trimming were deduced from the DNA. The sample contains around 270,000 clones, 85% to 90% of which appear only once.

V is TRBV24-1 and J is TRBJ1-5, with D hard to call. The source of this sequence is a woman between 55 and 75 years old with COVID-19, enrolled during active disease. The sequenced material came from peripheral blood. The CDR3 protein is CATSGSGHNQPQHF. For the CDR3, the DNA is TGTGCCACCAGTGGGTCAGGCCACAATCAGCCCCAGCATTTT.